What follows describes a single T cell receptor (beta chain). In the authors' workflow: Reference gene primer amplification gave estimated nucleated cell counts. Method: immunoSEQ multiplex PCR; TCRdb's copy keeps in-frame clones and lacks some. The D gene and trimming were derived from the DNA, and the V and J assignments and clone size from that table. The sample holds approximately 290,000 clones, approximately 90% seen once. Germline CDR1 and CDR2: MDHEN and SYDVKM. The CDR3 is 16 residues long. V was pared by 3 bases and J by 5 bases, with 9 bases of the junction left unmatched. This sample is drawn from a study of blood T cell repertoires in COVID-19. Study summary: COVID-19 samples from acute and convalescent phases originated in the United States, Italy and Spain.

Donors of Cohort 3 who recovered were those that had two negative PCRs, clearance, or symptom resolution. The receptor was isolated from a woman aged 30 to 39 who had recovered from COVID-19. The sequencing sample was made of PBMCs or T cells enriched from blood (not recorded which). The chain joins TRBV28 to TRBJ2-5; 10 positions agree with TRBD2. CDR3 residues: CASSFWTSGPTETQYF. The CDR3 DNA follows: TGTGCCAGCAGTTTTTGGACTAGCGGACCCACGGAGACCCAGTACTTC.